This T cell receptor (beta chain) is drawn from a study of T cells in Graves' hyperthyroidism and ophthalmopathy. About the study: Peripheral blood sampling occurred at initial diagnosis, before any treatment. Overall study results and limits: Most thyroid clonotypes that were expanded above 0.001 also turned up in blood.

The germline CDR1 and CDR2 sequences are MNHEY and SMNVEV (reference sequence). The CDR3 contains 12 residues. Regions amplified from RNA transcripts were the TCR beta CDR3 regions. First-round RT-PCR targeting the TCR CDR3 was performed with the HTBI primer set. Each CDR3 protein gets one entry after TCRdb re-called the multiplex PCR reads with MiXCR. The sample has a few hundred thousand distinct CDR3 sequences, 18% seen once. The diagnostic basis comprised clinical symptoms, serum thyroxine and TRAb, thyroid ultrasound and orbital computed tomography. On this clonotype: Its antigen remains unknown. At one end, the junction sequence differs from germline, possibly due to a read error.

This chain connects TRBV27 to TRBJ2-7; D is possibly TRBD1 (5 bases). The sequence was collected from a woman aged 50 to 60 with Graves' hyperthyroidism. The sample consisted of blood. CDR3 nucleotides: TGTGCCGGCAGGGTTCCGCCCTACGAGCAGTACTTC. As protein: CAGRVPPYEQYF.